The next 22 T cell receptor beta chains were all read from a single sample in a study of blood T cell repertoires in COVID-19. The method was immunoSEQ multiplex PCR; TCRdb's version includes in-frame clones alone and lacks a portion of them. The data contain 110,000 or so clones, approximately 81% of them singletons. The sample was peripheral blood. All receptors derive from a human donor in a cohort sampled during active COVID-19.

The rearrangement links TRBV2 to TRBJ1-1, with 7 bases aligning to TRBD1. Per germline, CDR1 SNHLY and CDR2 FYNNEI. The CDR3 loop spans 15 amino acids. The trim removed 4 bases at V and 3 bases at J, leaving 8 bases unmatched. CDR3 sequence: CASSGQGWGDTEAFF. CDR3 sequence (DNA): TGTGCCAGCAGTGGACAGGGTTGGGGCGACACTGAAGCTTTCTTT.

The genes are TRBV5-6 and TRBJ2-1, with 10 nucleotides matching TRBD1. The CDR3 is 16 amino acids. V was pared by 1 base and J by 0 bases, with 1 base of the junction left unmatched. The germline V gene has CDR1 SGHDT and CDR2 YYEEEE. In nucleotides, the CDR3 is TGTGCCAGCAGCTTGCGGACAGGGGGCTCCTACAATGAGCAGTTCTTC. Translated, it gives CASSLRTGGSYNEQFF.

The chain couples TRBV27 to TRBJ1-1; possible D gene TRBD1, 5 bases. In germline, CDR1 is MNHEY, CDR2 SMNVEV (reference sequence). V was clipped by 0 bases and J by 10 bases, with 12 bases between them. This CDR3 is built from 13 residues. This CDR3 is CASSLSGVGGAFF. The CDR3 DNA reads as TGTGCCAGCAGTTTATCGGGGGTCGGGGGAGCTTTCTTT.

The chain uses TRBV7-9 and TRBJ2-4, with TRBD1 as a possible D gene (6 bases). From germline, CDR1 is SEHNR and CDR2 FQNEAQ (reference sequence). The germline V and J ends were trimmed by 5 bases and 8 bases, with 16 bases remaining between them. This CDR3 spans 14 amino acids. In DNA, the CDR3 is TGTGCCAGCAGCCCCCGGACAGAGAGGGACATTCAGTACTTC. This gives the protein CASSPRTERDIQYF.

The genes are TRBV7-3 and TRBJ2-3; 9 bases align to TRBD1. CDR3 size: 17 residues. The germline V gene has CDR1 SGHTA and CDR2 FQGTGA. V trimming: 6 bases; J trimming: 2 bases; junction bases outside the gene matches: 12. The CDR3 nucleotides are TGTGCCAGCAGACCAGGGACAGGGCTTATCGACACAGATACGCAGTATTTT. It codes for CASRPGTGLIDTDTQYF.

This chain links TRBV5-6 with TRBJ1-1; D is perhaps TRBD1 (6 bases). The CDR3 contains 12 residues. Trimming removed 0 bases from V and 13 bases from J, with 13 bases in between. CDR1 and CDR2 (germline): SGHDT, YYEEEE. The CDR3 sequence is CASSLGQERDFF. CDR3 coding DNA: TGTGCCAGCAGCTTGGGACAGGAGCGGGATTTCTTT.

The chain couples TRBV3-1 (or the pseudogene TRBV3-2) to TRBJ2-1; 14 bases map to TRBD2. Germline V gene data show CDR1 as LGHDT and CDR2 as YNNKEL (reference sequence). V gave up 2 bases and J gave up 4 bases; unmatched junction bases: 4. This CDR3 spans 17 amino acids. The CDR3 spells CASSQPGLAGVYNEQFF. In DNA form, the CDR3 reads TGTGCCAGCAGCCAACCGGGACTAGCGGGGGTATACAATGAGCAGTTCTTC.

This clone was observed a few times. The CDR3 loop reads CASSQNSGGTYEQYF. In nucleotides, the CDR3 is TGCGCCAGCAGCCAAAATAGCGGGGGAACCTACGAGCAGTACTTC. The chain uses TRBV4-1 and TRBJ2-7, with 9 bases lining up with TRBD2. CDR3 length equals 15 residues. CDR1 is MGHRA, CDR2 YSYEKL, per germline. Unmatched junction bases numbered 4, after V lost 2 bases and J lost 2 bases.

V gene TRBV10-1 combines with J gene TRBJ2-1; D is possibly TRBD2 (6 bases). This CDR3 spans 13 amino acids. Germline CDR1 and CDR2: WNHNN and SYGVQD (reference sequence). V dropped 3 bases and J dropped 8 bases, with 11 bases sitting between them. The CDR3 region has the DNA TGCGCCAGCAGTGACCTGGGCGGGGATGAGCAGTTCTTC. This sequence encodes CASSDLGGDEQFF.

The CDR3 sequence is CASSRQVPDTQYF. The CDR3 nucleotides read TGTGCCAGCAGCAGACAGGTTCCAGATACGCAGTATTTT. The rearrangement links TRBV7-8 to TRBJ2-3; perhaps TRBD1 as D (6 bases). The CDR3 consists of 13 residues. CDR1 SGHVS and CDR2 FQNEAQ come from the germline V gene. The V gene lost 5 bases and the J gene lost 4 bases, with 10 bases spanning the gap.

This rearrangement joins TRBV7-9 to TRBJ2-1; D uncertain. CDR1 and CDR2 from the germline V gene are SEHNR and FQNEAQ (reference sequence). Deletions cut 1 base from V and 0 bases from J, with 4 bases between. The CDR3 is 14 residues long. CDR3 sequence (DNA): TGTGCCAGCAGCTTAGATAGCTCCTACAATGAGCAGTTCTTC. It specifies CASSLDSSYNEQFF.

For the CDR3, the DNA is TGTGCCTGGAGTGTCAAAGGGTCAGGGCCTTCCCAGCCCCAGCATTTT. It codes for CAWSVKGSGPSQPQHF. V is TRBV30 and J is TRBJ1-5; D might be TRBD1 (5 bases). The CDR3 has 16 amino acids. Germline V CDR1 and CDR2: GTSNPN, SVGIG (reference sequence). V lost 0 bases and J lost 7, with 19 bases in between.

The V gene is TRBV11-3, the J gene TRBJ1-1; D is unclear. The V end lost 0 bases, the J end lost 1 base, and 6 bases lay between the germline ends. Germline CDR1 SGHNT, CDR2 YENEEA. The CDR3 runs to 14 residues. CDR3 protein: CASSLEAGNTEAFF. CDR3 nucleotide sequence: TGTGCCAGCAGCTTAGAAGCGGGGAACACTGAAGCTTTCTTT.

This chain uses TRBV6-2 or TRBV6-3 with TRBJ2-7; 14 positions match TRBD2. The germline V gene has CDR1 MNHEY and CDR2 SVGEGT. The V gene end was trimmed by 2 bases and the J gene end by 3 bases; junction bases not matched to a gene: 9. This CDR3 has 18 residues. CDR3 protein: CASSYEGLAGGYGYEQYF. CDR3 bases: TGTGCCAGCAGTTACGAAGGACTAGCGGGGGGCTACGGCTACGAGCAGTACTTC.

This chain joins TRBV7-2 and TRBJ2-6, with TRBD1 identical over 8 bases. This CDR3 is built from 16 residues. Germline V gene sequence: CDR1 SGHTA, CDR2 FQGNSA. V trimming: 3 bases; J trimming: 1 base; junction bases outside the gene matches: 2. The CDR3 sequence: CASSFRGLSGANVLTF. For the CDR3, the DNA is TGTGCCAGCAGCTTCAGGGGGCTGTCTGGGGCCAACGTCCTGACTTTC.

The V and J genes are TRBV9 and TRBJ2-7; D possibly corresponds to TRBD2 (6 bases). Between the trimmed V and J ends, which lost 4 bases and 6 bases, there was a span of 20 bases. This CDR3 region has 15 residues. CDR1 is SGDLS and CDR2 is YYNGEE in the germline V gene. For the CDR3, the DNA is TGTGCCAGCAGCAATAGCGGTCTAGTGTTCGGCGAGCAGTACTTC. It is translated as CASSNSGLVFGEQYF.

The chain links TRBV5-1 to TRBJ2-7; TRBD1 aligns across 10 bases. The CDR3 spans 15 residues. The germline V gene has CDR1 SGHRS and CDR2 YFSETQ. With V trimmed by 1 base and J by 3 bases, 4 bases remained unmatched. The CDR3 nucleotides read TGCGCCAGCAGCTTGACTGGGACAGGGGTCTACGAGCAGTACTTC. Its protein product is CASSLTGTGVYEQYF.

Only one count was recorded for this clone. The chain recombines TRBV28 with TRBJ1-1, with D tentatively TRBD1 (5 bases). The CDR3 covers 13 residues. V was cut by 8 bases and J by 0 bases, with 10 bases left in between. Germline CDR1 is MDHEN and CDR2 is SYDVKM. The CDR3 region has the DNA TGTGCCAGCCTCGGGGGACTGAACACTGAAGCTTTCTTT. Its protein is CASLGGLNTEAFF.

This chain links TRBV30 with TRBJ2-3; a weak D match, TRBD1 (6 bases). The ends were cut back, 1 base at V and 8 bases at J, with 22 bases in the middle. CDR1 is GTSNPN, CDR2 SVGIG, per germline (reference sequence). The CDR3 extends over 16 amino acids. CDR3 region: CAWSAQQGMHRSTQYF. As DNA, the CDR3 is TGTGCCTGGAGTGCCCAACAGGGAATGCACAGATCTACGCAGTATTTT.

A word on this clone: At one of its ends the junction is not consistent with the germline gene, which may arise from a read error. The rearrangement uses TRBV29-1 and TRBJ1-6; no clear D gene. The CDR3 has 14 amino acids. Germline V lookup: CDR1 SQVTM, CDR2 ANQGSEA. The CDR3 region has the DNA TGCAGCGTTCAAGAACGGGGTGATAATTCACCCCTCCACTTT. Its protein product is CSVQERGDNSPLHF.

The gene calls are TRBV19 and TRBJ2-1; 9 positions agree with TRBD2. Trimming removed 7 bases from V and 0 bases from J; junction bases left unmatched: 10. The CDR3 loop spans 17 amino acids. From germline, CDR1 is LNHDA and CDR2 SQIVND (reference sequence). As DNA, the CDR3 is TGTGCCAGTAAGAAGGTAGCGGGGGCCCCCTCCTACAATGAGCAGTTCTTC. The encoded protein is CASKKVAGAPSYNEQFF.

This chain joins TRBV2 and TRBJ2-3, with 7 bases fitting TRBD1. Losses at the gene ends were 7 bases for V and 2 bases for J; bases not matched to a gene: 6. The CDR3 contains 14 residues. Germline values: CDR1 SNHLY, CDR2 FYNNEI. CDR3 nucleotide sequence: TGTGCCAGCAAAGGACAGGTAGCCACAGATACGCAGTATTTT. This sequence encodes CASKGQVATDTQYF.